The clone carrying this T cell receptor (beta chain) was counted a few times. Its antigen is currently unknown. The record originates from a study of blood T cells in healthy people across ages. Then a second PCR, running roughly 6 to 11 cycles, was carried out with a sample-barcoded 5' primer and a J-beta primer mix. TCRdb reprocessed the 5' RACE reads via MiXCR and lists one record per CDR3 protein. The data contain over 550,000 distinct CDR3 sequences, roughly 31% of them singletons. Broader study findings: Donor CMV status, an unknown factor, possibly confounded changes in expanded clonotypes. With naive T cell percentage, TCR beta diversity showed a strong correlation. A greater number of naive CD4+ cells and higher diversity distinguished long-lived donors from aged donors.

The clonotype was recovered from a woman aged 80 or over in good health. The material sequenced was blood.

The CDR3 DNA reads TGTGCCTGGAGTGGGACAGGGGAGGGGGAGCAGTTCTTC. This sequence encodes CAWSGTGEGEQFF. V usage is TRBV30 and J usage is TRBJ2-1, with TRBD1 identical over 9 bases. J gave up 10 bases and V 1 base, and 5 bases lay outside the gene matches. Germline V gene sequence: CDR1 GTSNPN, CDR2 SVGIG (reference sequence). This CDR3 has 13 amino acids.